Listed here are 20 T cell receptor beta chains from one sample, sequenced in a study of T cells after yellow fever vaccination. TCRdb fed the 5' RACE reads into MiXCR, producing one record per CDR3 protein. The data show around 110,000 distinct CDR3 sequences, 8.4% seen once. Sequencing was performed on CD8+ T cells sorted from PBMCs, taken 45 days after the yellow fever booster vaccination. The receptor source for this set is a man younger than 40 who received the YFV17D yellow fever vaccine.

This clonotype was seen a few times. This chain links TRBV12-3 or TRBV12-4 with TRBJ2-2; 11 bases fit TRBD2. Trimming took 7 bases from V and 2 from J; bases not matched to a gene: 15. The CDR3 length is 19 residues. CDR3 sequence (DNA): TGTGCCAGCACAAAGGAACCTGGGACTAGCGGAAGTAACACCGGGGAGCTGTTTTTT. Its translation is CASTKEPGTSGSNTGELFF.

This clonotype was detected a few times. The chain joins TRBV5-5 to TRBJ2-1, with D perhaps matching TRBD1 (5 bases). The CDR3 length is 14 residues. Germline CDR1 and CDR2: SGHKS and YYEKEE (reference sequence). V lost 0 bases and J 2 bases, leaving 6 bases between the germline ends. CDR3 region: CASSLVDTYNEQFF. CDR3 sequence (DNA): TGTGCCAGCAGCTTGGTGGACACCTACAATGAGCAGTTCTTC.

This clonotype was seen ten or more times. The V gene is TRBV6-5, the J gene TRBJ2-7; no clear D. Germline CDR1 reads MNHEY; CDR2 reads SVGAGI. V lost 2 bases to trimming and J lost 7 bases, with 15 bases between them. This CDR3 spans 14 amino acids. This chain's CDR3 is CASSYPRDKEEQYF. In DNA, the CDR3 is TGTGCCAGCAGTTACCCTAGAGACAAGGAGGAGCAGTACTTC.

This clonotype was detected ten times or more. This chain connects TRBV12-3 or TRBV12-4 to TRBJ1-2, with TRBD1 as a possible D gene (6 bases). Trimming pared 0 bases from V and 3 bases from J, leaving 8 bases between. CDR3 size: 14 residues. This chain's CDR3 is CASSLAGGDYGYTF. Here the CDR3 DNA reads TGTGCCAGCAGTTTAGCAGGGGGAGACTATGGCTACACCTTC.

In its sample, this clonotype was seen many times. This chain joins TRBV7-6 and TRBJ2-1, with D possibly matching TRBD1 (5 bases). CDR3 length: 16 amino acids. V shed 6 bases and J shed 7 bases, with 22 bases lying between them. Germline V CDR1 and CDR2: SGHVS, FNYEAQ. CDR3 sequence reads: CASSPTPAREGNEQFF. The CDR3 DNA reads as TGTGCCAGCAGTCCCACCCCCGCCAGGGAAGGGAATGAGCAGTTCTTC.

There are many counts of this clonotype. The gene calls are TRBV28 and TRBJ2-7; D perhaps matches TRBD2 (7 bases). The CDR3 has 12 residues. Germline lookup yields CDR1 MDHEN and CDR2 SYDVKM. The V gene lost 8 bases and the J gene lost 6 bases, with 14 bases spanning the gap. The CDR3 sequence: CASRKGGLEQYF. CDR3 DNA: TGTGCCAGCCGAAAGGGGGGGCTCGAGCAGTACTTC.

This clonotype was counted at least ten times. The V gene is TRBV5-5, the J gene TRBJ1-1, with D uncertain. The germline CDR1 and CDR2 sequences are SGHKS and YYEKEE (reference sequence). The CDR3 totals 15 residues. Trimming removed 0 bases from V and 1 base from J, with 10 bases in between. CDR3 loop: CASSLGGVTNTEAFF. The CDR3 coding sequence is TGTGCCAGCAGCTTGGGCGGGGTCACGAACACTGAAGCTTTCTTT.

This chain's CDR3 is CASSDRAGGTIGEQYF. CDR3 nucleotides: TGCGCCAGCAGTGATAGAGCGGGAGGAACAATAGGGGAGCAGTACTTC. V is TRBV10-2 and J is TRBJ2-7; 9 bases align to TRBD2. Germline-derived CDR1 and CDR2 are WSHSY and SAAADI. V dropped 3 bases and J dropped 7; count of bases not matched to a gene: 13. There are 16 residues in the CDR3.

This clonotype appeared many times. Written as DNA, the CDR3 is TGTGCCAGCAGCCAAACCACTAGCGGGAGTCCCTACGAGCAGTACTTC. Encoded protein: CASSQTTSGSPYEQYF. The chain couples TRBV16 to TRBJ2-7, with 11 bases identical to TRBD2. The junction had 5 bases not matched to a gene; V was cut back by 2 bases and J by 2 bases. CDR3 size: 16 residues. The germline CDR1 and CDR2 sequences are KGHSY and FQNENV.

This clonotype was counted ten times or more. This sequence joins TRBV18 and TRBJ2-3, with 10 bases aligning to TRBD1. V lost 6 bases, J lost 4 bases, and 7 bases stayed unmatched. The CDR3 consists of 15 residues. The V gene's germline CDR1 is KGHSH and CDR2 LQKENI. The CDR3 sequence: CASSRTGGIADTQYF. CDR3 DNA sequence: TGTGCCAGCTCCCGGACAGGGGGAATCGCAGATACGCAGTATTTT.

This clonotype was recorded at least ten times. The rearrangement links TRBV9 to TRBJ2-6; D is ambiguous. Germline V gene data show CDR1 as SGDLS and CDR2 as YYNGEE. The V and J ends lost 5 bases and 4 bases respectively, with 1 base between them. The CDR3 is made up of 11 amino acids. CDR3 in amino acids: CASRGANVLTF. In DNA form, the CDR3 reads TGTGCCAGCAGAGGGGCCAACGTCCTGACTTTC. Supplemented by reference TRBV9 and TRBJ2-6, the full variable domain reads DSGVTQTPKHLITATGQRVTLRCSPRSGDLSVYWYQQSLDQGLQFLIQYYNGEERAKGNILERFSAQQFPDLHSELNLSSLELGDSALYFCASRGANVLTFGAGSRLTVL.

This chain uses TRBV9 with TRBJ2-7; 7 bases line up with TRBD1. Germline lookup yields CDR1 SGDLS and CDR2 YYNGEE. The CDR3 is 15 residues long. V lost 3 bases, J lost 6 bases, and 12 bases stayed unmatched. This chain's CDR3 is CASSEGTAARGEQYF. The CDR3 DNA sequence: TGTGCCAGCAGCGAGGGGACAGCCGCCCGGGGCGAGCAGTACTTC.

The chain links TRBV28 to TRBJ1-3; 9 nucleotides agree with TRBD1. The CDR3 covers 15 residues. V lost 6 bases and J lost 4; bases outside the gene matches: 7. Germline CDR1 MDHEN, CDR2 SYDVKM. For the CDR3, the DNA is TGTGCCAGCAGACATCGACAGGGGGTAGGAAACACCATATATTTT. Protein sequence: CASRHRQGVGNTIYF.

This clonotype was seen many times. The chain is built from TRBV27 and TRBJ2-1, with TRBD2 identical over 7 bases. Germline V gene lookup returns CDR1 MNHEY and CDR2 SMNVEV (reference sequence). The CDR3 totals 17 residues. V lost 2 bases and J lost 1; bases outside the gene matches: 8. The CDR3 DNA follows: TGTGCCAGCAGTTTAGCGGGCCGGGGAGGGTCCTACAATGAGCAGTTCTTC. Translating gives CASSLAGRGGSYNEQFF.

This clonotype came up a few times. CDR3 coding DNA: TGTGCCAGCAGTTACTCGGCCCACTACGAGCAGTACTTC. Residues: CASSYSAHYEQYF. The rearrangement joins TRBV6-5 to TRBJ2-7; D is undetermined. This CDR3 is 13 amino acids long. Germline V gene sequence: CDR1 MNHEY, CDR2 SVGAGI. V was clipped by 0 bases and J by 3 bases, with 6 bases between them.

This clonotype has at least ten counts. The rearrangement links TRBV6-2 or TRBV6-3 to TRBJ2-3; weak D call: TRBD2 (6 bases). The CDR3 has 14 residues. Trimming stripped 6 bases from V and 6 bases from J, with 16 bases between. Germline V gene lookup returns CDR1 MNHEY and CDR2 SVGEGT. CDR3 region: CASRPSAMRDTQYF. The CDR3 DNA follows: TGTGCCAGCAGACCTAGCGCGATGCGGGATACGCAGTATTTT.

This clonotype was counted only a few times. V and J are TRBV3-1 and TRBJ2-2; tentatively, D is TRBD2 (5 bases). The germline CDR1 and CDR2 sequences are LGHDT and YNNKEL (reference sequence). V dropped 1 base and J dropped 4 bases, with 10 bases sitting between them. This CDR3 is 15 amino acids long. CDR3 residues: CASSQAPGSTGELFF. CDR3 sequence (DNA): TGTGCCAGCAGCCAAGCTCCGGGATCCACCGGGGAGCTGTTTTTT.

The chain uses TRBV5-1 and TRBJ2-7; TRBD1 might be the D (6 bases). Germline CDR1 SGHRS, CDR2 YFSETQ. The CDR3 runs to 15 residues. V shed 3 bases and J shed 2 bases, with 15 bases lying between them. CDR3 nucleotides: TGCGCCAGCAGCTGGGTGCCAGGGGACGCCTACGAGCAGTACTTC. Protein: CASSWVPGDAYEQYF.

This clonotype was detected many times. This chain links TRBV20-1 with TRBJ2-5; 7 nucleotides agree with TRBD2. Unmatched junction bases numbered 13, after V lost 3 bases and J lost 6 bases. The germline gives CDR1 DFQATT, CDR2 SNEGSKA (reference sequence). CDR3 size: 15 residues. CDR3 amino acids: CSASSGRESYQTQYF. CDR3 sequence (DNA): TGCAGTGCTAGTTCTGGGCGGGAGAGTTATCAGACCCAGTACTTC.

This clonotype was counted at least ten times. The rearrangement links TRBV12-3 or TRBV12-4 to TRBJ2-7; the match to TRBD2 covers 8 bases. J lost 2 bases, V lost 8 bases, and 11 bases had no gene match. This CDR3 is 15 amino acids long. CDR3 protein: CASQGASGSAYEQYF. CDR3 nucleotide sequence: TGTGCCAGCCAGGGAGCTAGCGGGTCCGCCTACGAGCAGTACTTC.